What follows are 8 T cell receptor beta chains derived from one specimen sequenced in a study of T cell clusters in autoimmune cytopenias. TRB was amplified from about 270 ng of peripheral blood genomic DNA per sample. TRB rearrangements were amplified by touch-down multiplex PCR with mixed TRB-A/B primers. TCRdb re-called the multiplex PCR reads; one entry per CDR3 protein, DNA not given. This sample contains some 8,000 distinct CDR3 sequences. The material sequenced was peripheral blood. These receptors came from a human donor with an autoimmune cytopenia or autoimmune hepatitis (not recorded which).

By frequency, this clonotype is medium-sized. V is TRBV6-6 and J is TRBJ2-3; TCRdb names TRBD1, which stays unverified in the absence of DNA. Germline lookup yields CDR1 MNHNY and CDR2 SVGAGI (reference sequence). The CDR3 has 14 residues. This CDR3 reads CASSYSRGTDTQYF.

This clonotype is medium-sized (0.01 to 0.1%) by frequency. The chain joins TRBV5-1 to TRBJ2-5. This CDR3 has 13 amino acids. Germline CDR1 SGHRS, CDR2 YFSETQ. CDR3 protein: CASSVTDGETQYF.

The chain links TRBV18 to TRBJ1-5. There are 15 residues in the CDR3. Germline V gives CDR1 KGHSH, CDR2 LQKENI. The CDR3 is CASSPGLGGNQPQHF.

This chain uses TRBV5-1 with TRBJ1-1. Germline V gene data show CDR1 as SGHRS and CDR2 as YFSETQ. CDR3 length: 14 amino acids. The CDR3 loop reads CASSLAGTNTEAFF.

The chain carries TRBV14 and TRBJ2-5; absent DNA, TCRdb's TRBD1 call cannot be checked. The V gene's germline CDR1 is SGHDN and CDR2 FVKESK. The CDR3 is made up of 14 amino acids. The CDR3 here is CASSQPGRKKTQYF. Full variable domain (outside the CDR3, taken from reference TRBV14 and TRBJ2-5): EAGVTQFPSHSVIEKGQTVTLRCDPISGHDNLYWYRRVMGKEIKFLLHFVKESKQDESGMPNNRFLAERTGGTYSTLKVQPAELEDSGVYFCASSQPGRKKTQYFGPGTRLLVL.

This clonotype counts as medium-sized by frequency. The rearrangement links TRBV7-6 to TRBJ2-1. CDR1 and CDR2 from the germline V gene are SGHVS and FNYEAQ. The CDR3 contains 16 residues. The CDR3 here is CASSLAQGSSYNEQFF.

The V gene is TRBV6-6, the J gene TRBJ2-7; with no DNA, the TCRdb D assignment of TRBD2 cannot be verified. This CDR3 has 16 amino acids. The germline V gene has CDR1 MNHNY and CDR2 SVGAGI (reference sequence). CDR3 residues: CASSYSRLSGTYEQYF.

The genes are TRBV7-2 and TRBJ1-4. The CDR3 extends over 18 amino acids. Germline values: CDR1 SGHTA, CDR2 FQGNSA. CDR3 sequence: CASSLSTTSPRLNEKLFF. Supplemented by reference TRBV7-2 and TRBJ1-4, the full variable domain reads GAGVSQSPSNKVTEKGKDVELRCDPISGHTALYWYRQSLGQGLEFLIYFQGNSAPDKSGLPSDRFSAERTGGSVSTLTIQRTQQEDSAVYLCASSLSTTSPRLNEKLFFGSGTQLSVL.